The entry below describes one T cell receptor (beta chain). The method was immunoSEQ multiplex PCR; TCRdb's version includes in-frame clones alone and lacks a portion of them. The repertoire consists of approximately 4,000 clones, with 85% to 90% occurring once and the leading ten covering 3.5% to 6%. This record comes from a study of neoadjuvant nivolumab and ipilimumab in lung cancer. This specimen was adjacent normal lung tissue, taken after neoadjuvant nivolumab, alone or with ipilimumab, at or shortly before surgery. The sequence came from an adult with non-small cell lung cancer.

The CDR3 nucleotides are TGTGCCAGCTCACTTGGACAGGGCAACGAAAAACTGTTTTTT. As protein: CASSLGQGNEKLFF. The chain has TRBV18 and TRBJ1-4, with TRBD1 matching over 8 bases. CDR3 size: 14 residues. CDR1 is KGHSH, CDR2 LQKENI, per germline. The junction had 6 bases not matched to a gene; V was cut back by 4 bases and J by 8 bases.